This TCR beta chain was sequenced during a study of blood T cell repertoires in COVID-19. The repertoire was sequenced with immunoSEQ multiplex PCR; TCRdb's copy has only in-frame clones and lacks some. The sample shows 140,000 to 150,000 clones, approximately 80% of them seen only once. This clone was counted once. The sequence was obtained from a woman aged 45-60 years who had recovered from COVID-19. Sequencing input: PBMCs or T cells enriched from blood (not recorded which).

The CDR3 sequence: CASSQHWTSGGTGELFF. For the CDR3, the DNA is TGCGCCAGCAGCCAACATTGGACTAGCGGGGGAACCGGGGAGCTGTTTTTT. The rearrangement joins TRBV4-1 to TRBJ2-2, with 13 bases aligning to TRBD2. The V gene's germline CDR1 is MGHRA and CDR2 YSYEKL. The CDR3 consists of 17 residues. Trimming took 2 bases from V and 5 from J; bases not matched to a gene: 5.